The present T cell receptor beta chain was sequenced within a study of T cell responses to AZD1222 COVID-19 vaccine. Deletions cut 8 bases from V and 5 bases from J, with 21 bases between. The CDR3 consists of 15 residues. Per the germline V gene, CDR1 is MNHEY and CDR2 is SVGAGI. Using immunoSEQ multiplex PCR, the repertoire was profiled, and TCRdb retains in-frame clones only, with some absent. The repertoire includes about 120,000 clones, 70% to 90% of them detected once, and approximately 8.5% sits in the top ten. V gene TRBV6-5 combines with J gene TRBJ2-5, with D possibly matching TRBD2 (6 bases). Specimen: peripheral blood, collected on day 0 of AZD1222 vaccination. The TCR comes from an adult in good health. The CDR3 DNA sequence: TGTGCCAGCTGCCCCGTCGGGGGAATTCGGGAGACCCAGTACTTC. Translated: CASCPVGGIRETQYF.